These T cell receptor beta chains were read from a single sample in a study of blood T cell repertoires in COVID-19. Measured with immunoSEQ multiplex PCR; TCRdb has only the in-frame clones, and not every one. The table shows approximately 200,000 clones, with 86% occurring only once. What was sequenced was peripheral blood. The receptors stem from a woman aged 25 to 39 with active or convalescent COVID-19. CDR3s include the opening cysteine and the closing phenylalanine or tryptophan. The D gene is left open where the match is weak. Clone size appears in some rows only: once, few, many, or a class for an expanded clone.

V	length	J	size	D	DNA	CDR3
TRBV6-5	13	TRBJ1-5	.	.	TGTGCCAGCAGTTACGGCCCCGATCAGCCCCAGCATTTT	CASSYGPDQPQHF
TRBV27	14	TRBJ1-4	once	.	TGTGCCAGCAGTTTAAGGCGGATGAATGAAAAACTGTTTTTT	CASSLRRMNEKLFF
TRBV30	13	TRBJ2-2	.	TRBD1	TGTGCCACCCGGACAGGGCTGGCCGGGGAGCTGTTTTTT	CATRTGLAGELFF
TRBV5-4	14	TRBJ1-1	.	.	TGTGCCAGCAGCCCGGCGGGGGTGATGGCTGAAGCTTTCTTT	CASSPAGVMAEAFF
TRBV7-8	16	TRBJ2-3	.	TRBD2	TGTGCCAGCAGCAAGACTAGCGGGGGGGCCTCAGATACGCAGTATTTT	CASSKTSGGASDTQYF
TRBV11-3	15	TRBJ2-7	.	TRBD1	TGTGCCAGCAGCTACACGGGACAGGGTTCCTACGAGCAGTACTTC	CASSYTGQGSYEQYF
TRBV3-1/TRBV3-2	13	TRBJ1-2	.	.	TGTGCCAGCAGCCCGCTGGGGGGGCAAGGCTACACCTTC	CASSPLGGQGYTF
TRBV2	13	TRBJ1-2	.	TRBD1	TGTGCCAGCAGGGAGGACAGGGGCTATGGCTACACCTTC	CASREDRGYGYTF
TRBV7-9	14	TRBJ1-4	.	.	TGTGCCAGCAGCTTAGTTGACATGAGTGAAAAACTGTTTTTT	CASSLVDMSEKLFF
TRBV27	15	TRBJ2-7	.	TRBD2	TGTGCCAGCAGTTTAGGCCTAGCGGGCACCTACGAGCAGTACTTC	CASSLGLAGTYEQYF
TRBV5-1	15	TRBJ2-5	.	.	TGCGCCAGCAGCATAACCCCTAGAATGGAAGAGACCCAGTACTTC	CASSITPRMEETQYF
TRBV24-1	15	TRBJ2-5	.	TRBD1	TGTGCCACCAGTGATCCCGGGACAGAGGAGGAGACCCAGTACTTC	CATSDPGTEEETQYF
TRBV7-9	14	TRBJ1-6	once	.	TGTGCCAGCAGCTTAGTACAGGGTAATTCACCCCTCCACTTT	CASSLVQGNSPLHF
TRBV7-2	15	TRBJ1-2	.	TRBD1	TGTGCCAGCAGCTTAGGAGACAGGGTAAACTATGGCTACACCTTC	CASSLGDRVNYGYTF
TRBV19	16	TRBJ2-3	few	.	TGTGCCAGTAGTATTGGGCCAGGGGGGTCCACAGATACGCAGTATTTT	CASSIGPGGSTDTQYF
TRBV12-5	12	TRBJ1-1	once	.	TGTGCTAGTGAAGGCGGCCGTAAAGAAGCTTTCTTT	CASEGGRKEAFF
TRBV7-4	15	TRBJ1-3	.	TRBD1	TGTGCCAGCAGCTTACCCGCAGGGGGGAGAAACACCATATATTTT	CASSLPAGGRNTIYF
TRBV11-2	15	TRBJ1-2	.	.	TGTGCCAGCAGCGTAGGGCCAAGGGGGATAGGGGGCTACACCTTC	CASSVGPRGIGGYTF
TRBV4-2	15	TRBJ2-3	.	TRBD2	TGTGCCAGCAGCCACCGAGCGGGGGGCACAGATACGCAGTATTTT	CASSHRAGGTDTQYF
TRBV7-9	12	TRBJ2-1	.	TRBD1	TGTGCCAGCAGCTTTACAGACAGGGCGACTTTCTTC	CASSFTDRATFF
TRBV10-2	14	TRBJ2-7	once	.	TGCGCCAGCAGTGAGTCATACAGCTCCTACGAGCAGTACTTC	CASSESYSSYEQYF
TRBV19	18	TRBJ1-1	.	TRBD1	TGTGCCAGTAGTATGTTAGGGGGCGCGGGGTTTATGAACACTGAAGCTTTCTTT	CASSMLGGAGFMNTEAFF
TRBV24-1	15	TRBJ1-5	.	TRBD1	TGTGCCACCAGTGAGACCGGGACAGGGGACCAGCCCCAGCATTTT	CATSETGTGDQPQHF
TRBV3-1/TRBV3-2	18	TRBJ1-6	.	.	TGTGCCAGCAGCCCAAGCGGGACCTCAGGGACAAAAAATTCACCCCTCCACTTT	CASSPSGTSGTKNSPLHF
TRBV7-7	16	TRBJ2-3	.	.	TGTGCTAGCAGCTTAGGAGGTGGACAGCTTAGGGATACGCAGTATTTT	CASSLGGGQLRDTQYF
TRBV20-1	10	TRBJ1-2	.	TRBD1	TGCAGTATAACAGGGGCCGGCTACACCTTC	CSITGAGYTF
TRBV28	14	TRBJ1-1	.	.	TGTGCCAGCAGCGTCAGAGGGCTCGTAACTGAAGCTTTCTTT	CASSVRGLVTEAFF
TRBV7-9	13	TRBJ1-2	.	.	TGTGCCAGCAGCTTCCGGGACTTAAATGGCTACACCTTC	CASSFRDLNGYTF